One and the same sample provided the 26 T cell receptor beta chains below, sequenced in a study of blood T cell repertoires in COVID-19. Libraries were prepared by immunoSEQ multiplex PCR; TCRdb keeps only in-frame clonotypes and omits some of them. The profile shows about 200,000 clones, over 75% of them singletons. The sequenced sample was PBMCs or T cells enriched from blood (not recorded which). The receptors derive from a woman in her 40s with acute COVID-19.

This clone occurred once. The chain joins TRBV12-3 or TRBV12-4 to TRBJ1-2; D call uncertain. CDR3 length: 11 amino acids. Trimming left V 7 bases short and J 8 bases short, with 11 bases between. The CDR3 region has the DNA TGTGCCAGCACCGGGGAGAACGGCTACACCTTC. Translation gives CASTGENGYTF.

The chain is built from TRBV19 and TRBJ1-1, with D hard to call. The germline gives CDR1 LNHDA, CDR2 SQIVND (reference sequence). V lost 8 bases to trimming and J lost 1 base, with 8 bases between them. The CDR3 has 12 amino acids. The CDR3 DNA reads TGTGCCAGTGGCTGGTGGAACACTGAAGCTTTCTTT. It is translated as CASGWWNTEAFF.

The chain joins TRBV28 to TRBJ1-5, with 9 bases aligning to TRBD1. V dropped 6 bases and J dropped 2; count of bases not matched to a gene: 8. The V gene's germline CDR1 is MDHEN and CDR2 SYDVKM. The CDR3 is 16 residues long. CDR3 in DNA: TGTGCCAGCAGAAGATCGACAGGGGGGCGCAATCAGCCCCAGCATTTT. Translation: CASRRSTGGRNQPQHF.

Here the CDR3 reads CASSSRLVSGNTIYF. The CDR3 DNA sequence: TGTGCCAGCAGTTCCCGACTGGTGTCTGGAAACACCATATATTTT. The chain couples TRBV28 to TRBJ1-3; D remains ambiguous. The V gene's germline CDR1 is MDHEN and CDR2 SYDVKM. This CDR3 region has 15 residues. Between the trimmed V and J ends, which lost 4 bases and 1 base, there was a span of 11 bases.

The gene calls are TRBV7-9 and TRBJ1-1; D unresolved. Germline V CDR1 and CDR2: SEHNR, FQNEAQ (reference sequence). Trimming stripped 0 bases from V and 2 bases from J, with 10 bases between. This CDR3 spans 15 amino acids. Written as DNA, the CDR3 is TGTGCCAGCAGCTTAGCGTCAGGTAGAAACACTGAAGCTTTCTTT. Its translation is CASSLASGRNTEAFF.

The rearrangement links TRBV6-2 or TRBV6-3 to TRBJ1-4; weak D call: TRBD1 (5 bases). Trimming took 5 bases from V and 3 from J, leaving 13 bases between them. From germline, CDR1 is MNHEY and CDR2 SVGEGT. The CDR3 is 15 residues long. The CDR3: CASSRHRGSNEKLFF. The CDR3 region has the DNA TGTGCCAGCAGTCGTCACCGGGGGTCTAATGAAAAACTGTTTTTT.

In regard to this clone: An end of the junction does not agree with germline; a read error may underlie this. The chain links TRBV7-2 to TRBJ2-1, with TRBD2 identical over 12 bases. This CDR3 is built from 12 residues. The germline V gene has CDR1 SGHTA and CDR2 FQGNSA. The CDR3 region is CASSPSGGAILF. The CDR3 DNA follows: TGTGCCAGCAGTCCTAGCGGGGGGGCCATTCTCTTC.

This clone was seen a few times. The chain combines TRBV19 with TRBJ1-5; no clear D. V was shortened by 0 bases and J by 9 bases, with 15 bases between the two germline ends. Germline CDR1 is LNHDA and CDR2 is SQIVND (reference sequence). CDR3 length equals 15 residues. The CDR3 DNA reads as TGTGCCAGTAGTATAGATCACACTGGAGGTCCGCCCCAGCATTTT. It yields the protein CASSIDHTGGPPQHF.

The chain links TRBV9 to TRBJ2-7, with 9 bases matching TRBD2. CDR1 and CDR2 (germline): SGDLS, YYNGEE. This CDR3 is built from 15 residues. J was trimmed by 5 bases and V by 1 base; bases with no gene match: 7. Written as DNA, the CDR3 is TGTGCCAGCAGCGTATCAGTAGCGGGAGATGACGAGCAGTACTTC. This encodes CASSVSVAGDDEQYF. Using reference TRBV9 and TRBJ2-7 for the parts outside the CDR3, the full variable domain is DSGVTQTPKHLITATGQRVTLRCSPRSGDLSVYWYQQSLDQGLQFLIQYYNGEERAKGNILERFSAQQFPDLHSELNLSSLELGDSALYFCASSVSVAGDDEQYFGPGTRLTVT.

This clone has a handful of counts. The CDR3 nucleotides read TGTGCCAGCAGCTTACAGCCGGGACAGGTATACGAGCAGTACTTC. Protein sequence: CASSLQPGQVYEQYF. The rearrangement links TRBV7-2 to TRBJ2-7, with TRBD1 identical over 8 bases. This CDR3 is built from 15 residues. Germline V gene data show CDR1 as SGHTA and CDR2 as FQGNSA. V was pared by 2 bases and J by 4 bases, with 7 bases of the junction left unmatched.

The chain uses TRBV7-3 and TRBJ2-1; the D gene is possibly TRBD1 (6 bases). With 2 bases removed from V and 6 bases from J, the gap between germline ends came to 8 bases. In germline, CDR1 is SGHTA, CDR2 FQGTGA. The CDR3 consists of 13 residues. This CDR3 is CASSLQGSNEQFF. In DNA form, the CDR3 reads TGTGCCAGCAGCTTACAGGGGAGCAATGAGCAGTTCTTC.

V usage is TRBV10-3 and J usage is TRBJ1-1, with D tentatively TRBD1 (6 bases). Germline CDR1 is ENHRY and CDR2 is SYGVKD. This CDR3 contains 16 residues. V was shortened by 4 bases and J by 1 base, with 16 bases between the two germline ends. The CDR3 DNA sequence: TGTGCCATCAGTGCCGTGGGGGGGGCACGGAACACTGAAGCTTTCTTT. Amino acids: CAISAVGGARNTEAFF.

This sequence joins TRBV7-9 and TRBJ1-6; D not certain. Germline assignment: CDR1 SEHNR and CDR2 FQNEAQ (reference sequence). This CDR3 has 13 amino acids. The V end was cut by 5 bases, the J end by 5 bases, with 7 bases between. Here the CDR3 DNA reads TGTGCCAGCAGCCAGATCGATAATTCACCCCTCCACTTT. It translates to CASSQIDNSPLHF.

V gene TRBV20-1 combines with J gene TRBJ1-3; maybe TRBD1 (5 bases). V lost 3 bases and J 4 bases, leaving 10 bases between the germline ends. The CDR3 covers 13 residues. Germline V gene sequence: CDR1 DFQATT, CDR2 SNEGSKA (reference sequence). CDR3 amino acids: CSASGGRGNTIYF. The CDR3 coding sequence is TGCAGTGCTAGTGGGGGGAGGGGAAACACCATATATTTT.

V usage is TRBV30 and J usage is TRBJ1-2, with D tentatively TRBD1 (6 bases). The V gene's germline CDR1 is GTSNPN and CDR2 SVGIG (reference sequence). Trimming left V 3 bases short and J 7 bases short, with 9 bases between. There are 11 residues in the CDR3. This chain's CDR3 is CAWRWTVGYTF. CDR3 bases: TGTGCCTGGAGGTGGACAGTTGGCTACACCTTC.

The chain carries TRBV15 and TRBJ1-6; no definite D call. This CDR3 has 15 residues. Germline V gene sequence: CDR1 LNHNV, CDR2 YYDKDF (reference sequence). V was clipped by 1 base and J by 3 bases, with 7 bases between them. The CDR3 DNA follows: TGTGCCACCAGCAGAGGGGCAATCTATAATTCACCCCTCCACTTT. The encoded protein is CATSRGAIYNSPLHF.

V and J are TRBV21-1 and TRBJ2-5; the D call of TRBD2 is as the table states it, not checked on the DNA. TRBV21-1 counts as a pseudogene. CDR3 length: 16 residues. CDR3 in amino acids: CASSILAEGLEETQYF. The CDR3 region has the DNA TGTGCCAGCAGCATCCTGGCGGAGGGGTTGGAAGAGACCCAGTACTTC.

A few counts support this clone. At the DNA level, this CDR3 is encoded by other sequences in the same sample as well. The chain links TRBV3-1 (or the pseudogene TRBV3-2) to TRBJ1-1; 7 bases line up with TRBD1. The germline CDR1 and CDR2 sequences are LGHDT and YNNKEL (reference sequence). Trimming cost V 4 bases and J 1 base; bases outside gene matches: 0. The CDR3 covers 13 residues. The CDR3 nucleotides are TGTGCCAGCAGCCGACAGGGGAACACTGAAGCTTTCTTT. This codes for CASSRQGNTEAFF.

This chain connects TRBV6-4 to TRBJ2-7, with a weak D call TRBD1 (6 bases). Germline V gene sequence: CDR1 MRHNA, CDR2 SNTAGT. CDR3 length: 15 residues. Between the trimmed V and J ends, which lost 6 bases and 5 bases, there was a span of 20 bases. For the CDR3, the DNA is TGTGCCAGCAGAACAACAGGGCGGTGTATACACGAGCAGTACTTC. Amino acids: CASRTTGRCIHEQYF.

The chain employs TRBV27 and TRBJ2-5; TRBD1 matches 8 bases. In germline, CDR1 is MNHEY, CDR2 SMNVEV (reference sequence). Losses at the gene ends were 6 bases for V and 5 bases for J; bases not matched to a gene: 14. CDR3 length equals 16 residues. CDR3 nucleotides: TGTGCCAGCAGACTAGGACAGGGAACGATTCAGGAGACCCAGTACTTC. Amino acid sequence: CASRLGQGTIQETQYF.

The chain links TRBV30 to TRBJ1-5; 7 nucleotides agree with TRBD1. The CDR3 spans 14 residues. Trimming at V came to 1 base and at J to 1 base, leaving 1 base not matched to a gene. The germline V gene encodes CDR1 GTSNPN and CDR2 SVGIG (reference sequence). This CDR3 reads CAWSEGQSNQPQHF. DNA of the CDR3: TGTGCCTGGAGTGAGGGACAGAGCAATCAGCCCCAGCATTTT.

The V and J genes are TRBV27 and TRBJ2-3; no reliable D call. Per germline, CDR1 MNHEY and CDR2 SMNVEV (reference sequence). The CDR3 totals 15 residues. Trimming removed 4 bases from V and 4 bases from J, with 15 bases in between. The CDR3: CASSSSPIVSDTQYF. The DNA of the CDR3 is TGTGCCAGCAGTTCCAGTCCAATTGTTTCAGATACGCAGTATTTT.

About this clone itself: Additional DNA sequences in this sample encode the identical CDR3. The chain couples TRBV7-3 to TRBJ2-2; D may be TRBD1 (6 bases). From germline, CDR1 is SGHTA and CDR2 FQGTGA. V lost 0 bases and J lost 7, with 12 bases in between. This CDR3 has 15 amino acids. The CDR3 spells CASSLTAQGSGELFF. CDR3 in DNA: TGTGCCAGCAGCTTAACAGCACAGGGAAGCGGGGAGCTGTTTTTT.

The chain combines TRBV29-1 with TRBJ2-1, with 8 bases aligning to TRBD1. V gave up 3 bases and J gave up 5 bases; unmatched junction bases: 9. CDR3 length: 15 amino acids. The germline V gene has CDR1 SQVTM and CDR2 ANQGSEA. The CDR3 here is CSVEGVRTGNNEQFF. The CDR3 nucleotides read TGCAGCGTTGAGGGAGTTCGGACAGGGAACAATGAGCAGTTCTTC.

This clone appeared once. The chain couples TRBV29-1 to TRBJ1-1; D is unresolved. Between the trimmed V and J ends, which lost 3 bases and 3 bases, there was a span of 8 bases. This CDR3 has 12 residues. In germline, CDR1 is SQVTM, CDR2 ANQGSEA. The CDR3 protein is CSVDQQYTEAFF. For the CDR3, the DNA is TGCAGCGTTGACCAACAGTACACTGAAGCTTTCTTT.

This clone occurred a few times. Mismatch with germline at one junction end may stem from a read error. The chain recombines TRBV28 with TRBJ1-1; the D is unclear. This CDR3 has 15 amino acids. Germline CDR1 and CDR2: MDHEN and SYDVKM. For the CDR3, the DNA is TGTGCCAGCAGCTTATATGGCACACCGAACACTGAAGCTTTCTTT. Amino acids: CASSLYGTPNTEAFF.